This TCR beta chain was sequenced for a study of STAT3 mutations in large granular lymphocyte leukemia. About the research overall: Roughly half the longitudinally sequenced T-LGLL patients had canonical STAT3 mutations. Study-wide findings and caveats: Some patients had dominant TCR clones larger than their STAT3 mutant burden. Treatment regimens differed across patients between samplings. Every T-LGLL patient had at least one immunodominant TCRbeta clonotype. TCR clonotype switching after therapy occurred in 6 of 18 patients.

The CDR3 is 13 amino acids. The V end was cut by 1 base, the J end by 3 bases, with 8 bases between. Germline loops: CDR1 SGHRS, CDR2 YFSETQ. Concerning this clone: Its antigen is still unknown.

Using immunoSEQ multiplex PCR, the repertoire was profiled, and TCRdb retains in-frame clones only, with some absent. The sample carries 20,000 to 30,000 clones, about 94% recorded once. V gene TRBV5-1 combines with J gene TRBJ2-7; no clear D. This TCR derives from a man aged 35 to 55 with T-cell large granular lymphocyte leukemia. Some clones in this sample may be carry-over from other donors' samples. The specimen was peripheral blood mononuclear cells. The CDR3 protein is CASSLTGDYEQYF. CDR3 coding DNA: TGCGCCAGCAGCTTGACTGGGGACTACGAGCAGTACTTC. Looking up the rest from reference TRBV5-1 and TRBJ2-7 gives the full variable domain: KAGVTQTPRYLIKTRGQQVTLSCSPISGHRSVSWYQQTPGQGLQFLFEYFSETQRNKGNFPGRFSGRQFSNSRSEMNVSTLELGDSALYLCASSLTGDYEQYFGPGTRLTVT.